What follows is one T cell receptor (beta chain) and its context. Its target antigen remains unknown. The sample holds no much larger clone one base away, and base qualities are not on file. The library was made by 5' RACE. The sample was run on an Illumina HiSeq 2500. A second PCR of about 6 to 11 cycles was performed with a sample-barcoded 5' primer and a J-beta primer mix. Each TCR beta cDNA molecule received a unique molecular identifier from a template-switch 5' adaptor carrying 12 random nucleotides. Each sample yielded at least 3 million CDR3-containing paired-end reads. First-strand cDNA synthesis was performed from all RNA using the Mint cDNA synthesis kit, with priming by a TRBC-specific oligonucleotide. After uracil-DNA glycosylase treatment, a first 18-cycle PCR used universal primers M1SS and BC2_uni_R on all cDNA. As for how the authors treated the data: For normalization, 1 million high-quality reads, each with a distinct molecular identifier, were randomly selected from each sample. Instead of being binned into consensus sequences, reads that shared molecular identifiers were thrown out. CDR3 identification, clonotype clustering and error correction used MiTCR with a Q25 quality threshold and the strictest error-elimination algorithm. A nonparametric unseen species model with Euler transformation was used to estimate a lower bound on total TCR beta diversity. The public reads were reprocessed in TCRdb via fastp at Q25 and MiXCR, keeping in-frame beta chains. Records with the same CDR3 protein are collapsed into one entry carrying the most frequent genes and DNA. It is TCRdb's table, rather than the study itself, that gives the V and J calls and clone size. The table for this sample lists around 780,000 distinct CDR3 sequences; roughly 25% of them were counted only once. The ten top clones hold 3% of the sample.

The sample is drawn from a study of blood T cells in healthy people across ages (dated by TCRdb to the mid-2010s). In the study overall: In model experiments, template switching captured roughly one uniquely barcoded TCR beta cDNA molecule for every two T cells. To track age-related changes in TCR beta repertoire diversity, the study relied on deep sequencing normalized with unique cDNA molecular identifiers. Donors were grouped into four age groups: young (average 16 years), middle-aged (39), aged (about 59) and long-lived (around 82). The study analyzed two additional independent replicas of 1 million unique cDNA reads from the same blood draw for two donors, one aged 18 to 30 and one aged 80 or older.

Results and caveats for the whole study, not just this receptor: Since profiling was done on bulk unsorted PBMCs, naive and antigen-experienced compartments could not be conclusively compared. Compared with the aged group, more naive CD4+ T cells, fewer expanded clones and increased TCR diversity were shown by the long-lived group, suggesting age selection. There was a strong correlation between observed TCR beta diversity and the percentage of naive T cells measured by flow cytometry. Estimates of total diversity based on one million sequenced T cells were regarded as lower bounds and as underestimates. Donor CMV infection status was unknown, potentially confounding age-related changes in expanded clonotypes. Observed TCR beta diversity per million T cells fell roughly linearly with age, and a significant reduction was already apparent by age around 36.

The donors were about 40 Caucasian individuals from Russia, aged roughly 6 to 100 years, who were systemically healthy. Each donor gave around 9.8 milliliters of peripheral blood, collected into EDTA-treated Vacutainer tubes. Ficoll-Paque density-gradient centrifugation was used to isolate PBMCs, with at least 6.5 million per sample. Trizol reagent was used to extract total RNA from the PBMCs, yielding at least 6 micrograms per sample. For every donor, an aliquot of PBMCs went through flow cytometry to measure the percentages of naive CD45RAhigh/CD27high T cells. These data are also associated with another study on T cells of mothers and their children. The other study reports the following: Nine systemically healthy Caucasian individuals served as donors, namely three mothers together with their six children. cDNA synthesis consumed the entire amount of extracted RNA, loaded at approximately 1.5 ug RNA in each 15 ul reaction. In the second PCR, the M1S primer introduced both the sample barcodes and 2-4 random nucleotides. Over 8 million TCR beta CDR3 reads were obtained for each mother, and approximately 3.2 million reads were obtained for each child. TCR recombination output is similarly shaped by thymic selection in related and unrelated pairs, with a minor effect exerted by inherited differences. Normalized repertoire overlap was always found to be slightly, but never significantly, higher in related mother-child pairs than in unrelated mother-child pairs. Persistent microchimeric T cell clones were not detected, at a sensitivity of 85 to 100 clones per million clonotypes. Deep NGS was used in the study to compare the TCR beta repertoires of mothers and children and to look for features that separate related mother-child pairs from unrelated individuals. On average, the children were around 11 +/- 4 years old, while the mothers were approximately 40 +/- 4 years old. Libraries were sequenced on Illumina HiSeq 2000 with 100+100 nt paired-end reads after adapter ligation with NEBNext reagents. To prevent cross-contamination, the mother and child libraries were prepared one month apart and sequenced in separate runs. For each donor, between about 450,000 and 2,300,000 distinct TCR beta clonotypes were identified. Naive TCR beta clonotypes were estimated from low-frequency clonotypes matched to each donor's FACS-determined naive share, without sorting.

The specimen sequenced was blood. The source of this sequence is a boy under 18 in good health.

The DNA is as follows: TGCGCCAGCAGCTTGGGAGTAGCGGGGGCCCTCAATGAGCAGTTCTTC. This encodes CASSLGVAGALNEQFF. The V gene is TRBV5-1 and the J gene is TRBJ2-7, with TRBD2 matching 9 junction bases. The J call is in doubt because the DNA end fits TRBJ2-1 better. CDR1 and CDR2 were assigned from the germline V gene as SGHRS and YFSETQ. From its cysteine to its phenylalanine, the CDR3 spans 16 amino acids. Here the CDR3 DNA is all that survives: 48 bases in frame from base 1.